The following is a TCR beta chain sequence with its context. It lacks a known antigen. No base quality values were provided; no much bigger clone lies one nucleotide off. Via the germline V gene, CDR1 is LGHNT and CDR2 FRNRAP. The CDR3 measures 21 amino acids from cysteine to phenylalanine. Just CDR3 DNA is preserved here, 63 bases in frame from base 1. Trimming removed 0 bases from V and 0 bases from J; the gene matches leave 17 bases unexplained. The meaning of the sample's time point label: cells obtained before transplantation from donor or recipient. CD3+CD4+ and CD3+CD8+ populations were FACS-sorted from unstimulated pre-transplant donor and recipient cells taken from spleen or lymph nodes. This record comes from a study of graft-versus-host responses after intestinal transplantation (dated by TCRdb to the early 2020s). For the wider study: The transplants that recipients got were multivisceral, liver-intestinal, or isolated intestinal. The cohort enrolled some 24 intestinal transplant recipients, one of whom was a retransplant, and 3 patients without pretransplant specimens were excluded. To identify alloreactive clones, pre-transplant mixed lymphocyte reaction products were sequenced and then compared with unstimulated pre-transplant donor and recipient T cells. After intestinal transplantation, graft-versus-host and host-versus-graft alloreactive T cell clones in the graft, circulation and bone marrow were tracked using bulk TCR-beta CDR3 sequencing. All recipients received anti-thymocyte globulin induction followed by maintenance tacrolimus and steroids for around three years. Donor T cell macrochimerism was defined as a peak of at least 4% donor T cells among recipient peripheral blood mononuclear cells. Rather than being sequenced by the commercial service, samples from three later patients were sequenced in-house on an Illumina MiSeq and processed with MiXCR.

The library was built by means of the immunoSEQ multiplex PCR assay. In most patients, genomic DNA was isolated using the Qiagen DNeasy Blood and Tissue Kit and sent frozen to Adaptive Biotechnologies for TCR sequencing. Adaptive Biotechnologies carried out high-throughput TCR-beta CDR3 sequencing of genomic DNA for most patients. Processing in the source paper ran as follows. Adaptive's ImmunoSEQ software supplied the TCR sequencing data for 15 to 20 patients, while MiXCR and VDJtools were used to process a few other patients. CD4 versus CD8 sorting errors were corrected by removing sequences found in both subsets at a frequency ratio below 5:1. Because the origin of CDR3 nucleotide sequences shared between donor and recipient could not be assigned, those sequences were removed. At least 2-fold expansion over unstimulated cells and a minimum CFSE-low frequency of 0.002% (template counts) or 0.001% (read counts) were required for clones to be classified as alloreactive. Mappable clones were those detected in sequenced pre-transplant spleen, lymph node, or MLR CFSE-low populations of the donor or recipient. The cumulative frequency of alloreactive clones was calculated as a percentage of all sequences, weighted by copy number. TCRdb took this table from immuneACCESS and kept in-frame rearrangements with V and J called. Such tables lack part of the clones; where checked against another copy, unresolved V genes explain under half of the gap, and the rest is unexplained. V and J calls and clone size are given by that table; D and trimming were obtained from the DNA. Here the sample has just over 95,000 clones; approximately 90% occur a single time. 0.15% to 0.2% of the sample is held by the ten biggest clonotypes.

Summary of the overall study and its limitations: GvH clones were found in recipient bone marrow, and some of the GvH clones appeared earlier in ileal mucosa or blood, which is consistent with an intestinal mucosal origin. Conclusions were limited by the relatively low number and heterogeneity of intestinal transplant patients. High GvH to HvG T cell clonal ratios were observed in the allografts of patients with donor T cell macrochimerism. Early after transplant, declines in HvG clones were associated with peak levels of circulating GvH clones.

Recombination joined TRBV12-5 with TRBJ1-5, with 7 bases matching TRBD1. Sequenced here: unstimulated CD4+ T cells sorted from spleen or lymph node cells, sampled before intestinal transplant. This sequence originates from a human donor who received an intestinal transplant. The sequenced DNA is TGTGCTAGTGGTTTGGTACAGGATTGGGACAGAAGCATGTTTAGCAATCAGCCCCAGCATTTT. This encodes CASGLVQDWDRSMFSNQPQHF.